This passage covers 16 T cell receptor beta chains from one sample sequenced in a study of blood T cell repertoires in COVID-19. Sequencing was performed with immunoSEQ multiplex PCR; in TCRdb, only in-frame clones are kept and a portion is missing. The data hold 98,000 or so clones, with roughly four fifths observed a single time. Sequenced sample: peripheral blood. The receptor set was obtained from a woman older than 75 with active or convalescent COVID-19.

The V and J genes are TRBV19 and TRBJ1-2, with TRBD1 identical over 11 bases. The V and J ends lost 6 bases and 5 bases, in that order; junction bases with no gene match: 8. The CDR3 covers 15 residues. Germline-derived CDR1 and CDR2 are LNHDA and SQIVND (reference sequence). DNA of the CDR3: TGTGCCAGTAGCCCGGACCGGGACAGGGGGTATGGCTACACCTTC. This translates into CASSPDRDRGYGYTF.

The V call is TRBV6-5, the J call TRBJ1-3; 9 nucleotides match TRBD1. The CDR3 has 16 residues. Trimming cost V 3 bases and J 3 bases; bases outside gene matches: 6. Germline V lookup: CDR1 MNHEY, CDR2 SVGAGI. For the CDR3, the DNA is TGTGCCAGCAGTTATCTACAGGGGGCGGGTGGAAACACCATATATTTT. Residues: CASSYLQGAGGNTIYF.

CDR3 bases: TGCGCCAGCAGCCAACTAGTGGTGGGCGGGGGCTACACCTTC. Protein: CASSQLVVGGGYTF. V usage is TRBV4-1 and J usage is TRBJ1-2; no definite D call. The CDR3 is 14 residues long. The V gene's germline CDR1 is MGHRA and CDR2 YSYEKL. The ends were cut back, 2 bases at V and 8 bases at J, with 15 bases in the middle.

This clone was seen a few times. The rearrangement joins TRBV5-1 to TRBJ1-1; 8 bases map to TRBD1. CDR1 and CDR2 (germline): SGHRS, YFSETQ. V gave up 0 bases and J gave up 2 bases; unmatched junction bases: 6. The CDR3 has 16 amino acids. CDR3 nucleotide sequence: TGCGCCAGCAGCTTGGTGGCCAGGGGGCAAAACACTGAAGCTTTCTTT. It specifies CASSLVARGQNTEAFF.

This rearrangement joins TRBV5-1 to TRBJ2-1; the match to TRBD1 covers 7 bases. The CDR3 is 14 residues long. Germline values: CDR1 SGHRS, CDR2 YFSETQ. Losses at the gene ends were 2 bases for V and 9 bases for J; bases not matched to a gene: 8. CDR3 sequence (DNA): TGCGCCAGCAGCTTAGGGCAGGGGGAGAGTGAGCAGTTCTTC. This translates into CASSLGQGESEQFF.

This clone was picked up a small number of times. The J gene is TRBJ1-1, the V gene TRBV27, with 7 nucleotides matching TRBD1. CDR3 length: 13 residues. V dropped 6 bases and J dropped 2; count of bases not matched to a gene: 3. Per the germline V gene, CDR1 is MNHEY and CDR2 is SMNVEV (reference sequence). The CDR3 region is CASRRQGNTEAFF. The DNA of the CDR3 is TGTGCCAGCAGGCGACAGGGTAACACTGAAGCTTTCTTT.

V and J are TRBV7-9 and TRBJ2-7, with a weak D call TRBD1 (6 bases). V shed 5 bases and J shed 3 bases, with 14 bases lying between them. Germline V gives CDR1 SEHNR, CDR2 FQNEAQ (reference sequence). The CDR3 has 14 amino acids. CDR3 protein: CASSDPTGRYEQYF. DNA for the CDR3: TGTGCCAGCAGCGACCCGACAGGTCGCTACGAGCAGTACTTC. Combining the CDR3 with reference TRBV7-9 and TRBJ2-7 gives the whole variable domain DTGVSQNPRHKITKRGQNVTFRCDPISEHNRLYWYRQTLGQGPEFLTYFQNEAQLEKSRLLSDRFSAERPKGSFSTLEIQRTEQGDSAMYLCASSDPTGRYEQYFGPGTRLTVT.

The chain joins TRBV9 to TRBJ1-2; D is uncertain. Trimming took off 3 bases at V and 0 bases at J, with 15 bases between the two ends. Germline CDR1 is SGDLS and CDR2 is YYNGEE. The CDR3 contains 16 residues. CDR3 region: CASSDPEAGANYGYTF. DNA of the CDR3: TGTGCCAGCAGCGACCCTGAGGCCGGAGCTAACTATGGCTACACCTTC.

The CDR3 region is CASSSTGNYGYTF. The CDR3 DNA follows: TGTGCCAGCAGTTCCACAGGGAACTATGGCTACACCTTC. The chain employs TRBV6-6 and TRBJ1-2; TRBD1 might be the D (6 bases). The CDR3 contains 13 residues. The germline V gene has CDR1 MNHNY and CDR2 SVGAGI (reference sequence). V was cut by 4 bases and J by 2 bases, with 8 bases left in between.

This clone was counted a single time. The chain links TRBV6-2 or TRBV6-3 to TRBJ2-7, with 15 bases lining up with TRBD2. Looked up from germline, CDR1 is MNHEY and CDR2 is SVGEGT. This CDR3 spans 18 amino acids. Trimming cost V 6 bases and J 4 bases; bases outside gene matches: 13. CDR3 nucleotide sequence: TGTGCCAGCAGCAATGGACTAGCGGGAGGGGGTCGGTCGTACGAGCAGTACTTC. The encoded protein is CASSNGLAGGGRSYEQYF.

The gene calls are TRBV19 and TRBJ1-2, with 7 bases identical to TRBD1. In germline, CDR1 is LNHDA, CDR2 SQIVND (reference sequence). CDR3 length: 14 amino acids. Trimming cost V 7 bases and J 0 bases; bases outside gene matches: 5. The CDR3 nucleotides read TGTGCCAGTACTACGGACAGGACTAACTATGGCTACACCTTC. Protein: CASTTDRTNYGYTF. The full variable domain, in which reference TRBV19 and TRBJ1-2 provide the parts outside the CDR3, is DGGITQSPKYLFRKEGQNVTLSCEQNLNHDAMYWYRQDPGQGLRLIYYSQIVNDFQKGDIAEGYSVSREKKESFPLTVTSAQKNPTAFYLCASTTDRTNYGYTFGSGTRLTVV.

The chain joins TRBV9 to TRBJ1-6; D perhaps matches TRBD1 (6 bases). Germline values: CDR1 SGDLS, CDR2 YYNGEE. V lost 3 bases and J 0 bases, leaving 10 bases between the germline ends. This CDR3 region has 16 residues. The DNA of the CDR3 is TGTGCCAGCAGCGGACAGGCGAGCTCCTATAATTCACCCCTCCACTTT. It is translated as CASSGQASSYNSPLHF.

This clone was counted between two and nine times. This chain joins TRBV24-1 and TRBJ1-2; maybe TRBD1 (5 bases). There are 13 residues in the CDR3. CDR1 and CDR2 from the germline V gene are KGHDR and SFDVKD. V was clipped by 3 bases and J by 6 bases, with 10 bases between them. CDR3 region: CATSDVSGNGYTF. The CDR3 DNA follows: TGTGCCACCAGTGATGTGTCAGGGAATGGCTACACCTTC.

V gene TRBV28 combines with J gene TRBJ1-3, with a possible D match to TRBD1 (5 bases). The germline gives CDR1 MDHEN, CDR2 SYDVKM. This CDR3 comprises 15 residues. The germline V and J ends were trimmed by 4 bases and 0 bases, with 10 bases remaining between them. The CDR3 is CASSSGGISGNTIYF. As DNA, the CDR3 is TGTGCCAGCAGTTCCGGGGGAATCTCTGGAAACACCATATATTTT.

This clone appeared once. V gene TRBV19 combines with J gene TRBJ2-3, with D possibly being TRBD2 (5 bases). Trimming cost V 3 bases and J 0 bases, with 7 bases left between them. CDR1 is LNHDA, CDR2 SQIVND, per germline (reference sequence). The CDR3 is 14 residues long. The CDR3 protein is CASSMGDSTDTQYF. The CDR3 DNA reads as TGTGCCAGTAGTATGGGAGATAGCACAGATACGCAGTATTTT.

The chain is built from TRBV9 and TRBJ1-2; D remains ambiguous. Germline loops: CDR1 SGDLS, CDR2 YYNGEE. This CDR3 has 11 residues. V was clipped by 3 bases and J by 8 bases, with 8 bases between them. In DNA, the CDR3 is TGTGCCAGCAGCGACGGGTTCGGCTACACCTTC. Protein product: CASSDGFGYTF. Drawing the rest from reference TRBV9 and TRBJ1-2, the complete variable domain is DSGVTQTPKHLITATGQRVTLRCSPRSGDLSVYWYQQSLDQGLQFLIQYYNGEERAKGNILERFSAQQFPDLHSELNLSSLELGDSALYFCASSDGFGYTFGSGTRLTVV.